One sample yielded the 4 T cell receptor beta chains listed below, sequenced in a study of T cell responses to AZD1222 COVID-19 vaccine. The data were produced by immunoSEQ multiplex PCR, yet TCRdb's version contains in-frame clones alone and is incomplete. The sample includes 55,000 to 65,000 clones, about three quarters of them seen just once. Sequences were derived from peripheral blood, sampled 28 days after the second AZD1222 dose. These receptors were collected from an adult who received the AZD1222 COVID-19 vaccine.

This clone was counted between two and nine times. J is TRBJ2-7 and V is TRBV12-5; the D gene could be TRBD1 or TRBD2 (5 bases each). V was clipped by 1 base and J by 1 base, with 14 bases between them. CDR3 size: 16 residues. Per germline, CDR1 LGHNT and CDR2 FRNRAP. The CDR3 reads CASGLGPERGSYEQYF. CDR3 nucleotide sequence: TGTGCTAGTGGTTTGGGCCCCGAGAGGGGATCCTACGAGCAGTACTTC.

This chain links TRBV28 with TRBJ1-2, with D uncertain. The CDR3 runs to 19 residues. Trimming took 5 bases from V and 0 from J, leaving 25 bases between them. In germline, CDR1 is MDHEN, CDR2 SYDVKM. The CDR3 protein is CASSPIPGSNLRSNYGYTF. The CDR3 DNA reads as TGTGCCAGCAGTCCGATTCCGGGCTCTAATCTTCGCTCTAACTATGGCTACACCTTC.

The genes are TRBV9 and TRBJ2-7; TRBD2 matches 8 bases. The CDR3 consists of 15 residues. The germline V gene has CDR1 SGDLS and CDR2 YYNGEE. Trimming removed 1 base from V and 3 bases from J; junction bases left unmatched: 6. The CDR3 nucleotides read TGTGCCAGCAGCGTATTCCCAGCGGGGGACTACGAGCAGTACTTC. It encodes CASSVFPAGDYEQYF.

The J gene is TRBJ2-1, the V gene TRBV18; D uncertain. There are 14 residues in the CDR3. Germline CDR1 KGHSH, CDR2 LQKENI. Trimming stripped 3 bases from V and 0 bases from J, with 6 bases between. The CDR3 DNA reads TGTGCCAGCTCACCGGTGGGCTCCTACAATGAGCAGTTCTTC. Translation gives CASSPVGSYNEQFF. The variable domain in full, completed from reference TRBV18 and TRBJ2-1, reads NAGVMQNPRHLVRRRGQEARLRCSPMKGHSHVYWYRQLPEEGLKFMVYLQKENIIDESGMPKERFSAEFPKEGPSILRIQQVVRGDSAAYFCASSPVGSYNEQFFGPGTRLTVL.